This T cell receptor (beta chain) was retrieved from a study of cytomegalovirus exposure and HLA in healthy donors. Findings and limits, study-wide: As confirmed in vitro, a few CMV-associated chains were specific for CMV antigens. The dataset shows that most TCR sequences were rare, while some public TCRs occurred in many donors.

The method was immunoSEQ multiplex PCR; TCRdb's version includes in-frame clones alone and lacks a portion of them. The sample lists 70,000 to 85,000 clones; approximately 94% were seen once. On this clone itself: As yet, its antigen is unknown.

This receptor was taken from a woman between 18 and 29 years old in good health and CMV-seropositive. Sequencing was carried out using PBMCs.

The DNA for the CDR3 is TGTGCCAGCAGCACCACAGAGAGCACTGAAGCTTTCTTT. Translating it yields CASSTTESTEAFF. The V call is TRBV5-4, the J call TRBJ1-1; D call uncertain. Per the germline V gene, CDR1 is SGHNT and CDR2 is YYREEE (reference sequence). The CDR3 runs to 13 residues. Deletions cut 4 bases from V and 4 bases from J, with 11 bases between.